Listed here are 26 T cell receptor beta chains from one sample, sequenced in a study of Graves' ophthalmopathy and Graves' hyperthyroidism. Amplification targeted the TCR beta CDR3 regions, with RNA transcripts as the source material. Second-round multiplex PCR followed a first-round RT-PCR using HTBI primers. TCRdb called the multiplex PCR reads again in MiXCR, with one record for every CDR3 protein. The sample contains over 650,000 distinct CDR3 sequences, 35% to 45% of which appear only once. Material for sequencing was peripheral blood. The receptors derive from an adult man with Graves' ophthalmopathy.

This clonotype was counted between two and nine times. The chain links TRBV5-1 to TRBJ2-2; maybe TRBD1 (7 bases). V was cut by 0 bases and J by 3 bases, with 12 bases left in between. Germline loops: CDR1 SGHRS, CDR2 YFSETQ. This CDR3 is 16 amino acids long. The DNA for the CDR3 is TGCGCCAGCAGCTTGGCCGACAGGGAGGACACCGGGGAGCTGTTTTTT. Its translation is CASSLADREDTGELFF.

Comments on this clonotype: This may arise from a read error, as a much more abundant clone is one base away. The V gene is TRBV2, the J gene TRBJ1-5; no firm D call. Germline V gene lookup returns CDR1 SNHLY and CDR2 FYNNEI. CDR3 length equals 14 residues. The CDR3 nucleotides read TGTGCCATCAGTTTCGCTTTGTGGAATCAGCCCCAGCATTTT. Translating it yields CAISFALWNQPQHF. Filled out from reference TRBV2 and TRBJ1-5, the complete variable domain reads EPEVTQTPSHQVTQMGQEVILRCVPISNHLYFYWYRQILGQKVEFLVSFYNNEISEKSEIFDDQFSVERPDGSNFTLKIRSTKLEDSAMYFCAISFALWNQPQHFGDGTRLSIL.

This clonotype has more than one count but fewer than ten. The V gene is TRBV6-6, the J gene TRBJ1-5; no firm D call. CDR1 and CDR2 from the germline V gene are MNHNY and SVGAGI (reference sequence). The CDR3 is 14 amino acids. V lost 10 bases and J 3 bases, leaving 16 bases between the germline ends. CDR3 coding DNA: TGTGCCACCACACCTGGGCAGACCAATCAGCCCCAGCATTTT. This codes for CATTPGQTNQPQHF.

The genes are TRBV25-1 and TRBJ1-3; D call uncertain. V lost 5 bases to trimming and J lost 9 bases, with 11 bases between them. Germline CDR1 and CDR2: MGHDK and SYGVNS. The CDR3 is 12 residues long. CDR3: CASSRAGITIYF. The CDR3 DNA is TGTGCCAGCAGTAGGGCCGGGATCACCATATATTTT.

CDR3 region: CASSIPDRGSAFF. The CDR3 DNA reads TGTGCCAGTAGTATCCCGGACAGGGGGTCAGCTTTCTTT. The chain is built from TRBV19 and TRBJ1-1; 10 bases match TRBD1. This CDR3 contains 13 residues. Germline V gene lookup returns CDR1 LNHDA and CDR2 SQIVND (reference sequence). J lost 10 bases, V lost 3 bases, and 5 bases had no gene match.

The J gene is TRBJ1-6, the V gene TRBV5-4, with TRBD1 matching over 7 bases. CDR1 is SGHNT and CDR2 is YYREEE in the germline V gene (reference sequence). V was pared by 7 bases and J by 6 bases, with 7 bases of the junction left unmatched. The CDR3 is 14 residues long. The CDR3: CASRAGTVNSPLHF. CDR3 DNA sequence: TGTGCCAGCCGGGCCGGGACAGTTAATTCACCCCTCCACTTT.

The chain recombines TRBV5-1 with TRBJ2-6, with D tentatively TRBD1 (5 bases). V was cut by 4 bases and J by 0 bases, with 11 bases left in between. Per germline, CDR1 SGHRS and CDR2 YFSETQ. The CDR3 totals 16 residues. The chain's CDR3 is CASSTGPYSGANVLTF. The DNA for the CDR3 is TGCGCCAGCAGCACAGGACCCTACTCTGGGGCCAACGTCCTGACTTTC.

In this sample, this clonotype turned up many times. V usage is TRBV10-3 and J usage is TRBJ2-5; TRBD1 matches 11 bases. The trim removed 7 bases at V and 2 bases at J, leaving 9 bases unmatched. Germline CDR1 ENHRY, CDR2 SYGVKD. The CDR3 sequence is 16 residues long. CDR3 nucleotide sequence: TGTGCCATCAAGGACCGGGACAGGGGGGATCAAGAGACCCAGTACTTC. Translating gives CAIKDRDRGDQETQYF.

A word on this clonotype: This may arise from a read error, as a much more abundant clone is one base away. The rearrangement uses TRBV7-9 and TRBJ1-5, with D hard to call. Per germline, CDR1 SEHNR and CDR2 FQNEAQ (reference sequence). The germline V and J ends were trimmed by 6 bases and 0 bases, with 12 bases remaining between them. This CDR3 has 15 residues. Written as DNA, the CDR3 is TGTGCCAGCAGTGACGGGAGGTATAGCAATCAGCCCCAGCATTTT. Translating it yields CASSDGRYSNQPQHF.

With respect to this clonotype: Since a much larger clone is just one base distant, this may be a read error. CDR3 residues: CASSGRIAQETQYF. DNA for the CDR3: TGTGCCAGCAGTGGTCGGATAGCTCAAGAGACCCAGTACTTC. This rearrangement joins TRBV10-3 to TRBJ2-5, with unresolved D. CDR3 size: 14 residues. From germline, CDR1 is ENHRY and CDR2 SYGVKD.

This clonotype was observed at least ten times. The chain uses TRBV29-1 and TRBJ2-5, with a weak D call TRBD2 (6 bases). The CDR3 has 13 residues. Germline lookup yields CDR1 SQVTM and CDR2 ANQGSEA. The V end lost 3 bases, the J end lost 4 bases, and 12 bases lay between the germline ends. CDR3 loop: CSVERRAPETQYF. CDR3 DNA sequence: TGCAGCGTTGAGCGGAGGGCCCCAGAGACCCAGTACTTC.

The chain employs TRBV7-2 and TRBJ2-2; 12 positions agree with TRBD1. Trimming at V came to 1 base and at J to 4 bases, leaving 4 bases not matched to a gene. CDR1 and CDR2 from the germline V gene are SGHTA and FQGNSA. The CDR3 is made up of 17 amino acids. This CDR3 is CASSLGDRGRLTGELFF. The CDR3 DNA sequence: TGTGCCAGCAGCTTAGGGGACAGGGGGCGGCTCACCGGGGAGCTGTTTTTT.

Only a few counts were recorded for this clonotype. The chain couples TRBV6-6 to TRBJ2-7, with 12 bases lining up with TRBD2. J gave up 5 bases and V 0 bases, and 2 bases lay outside the gene matches. The CDR3 contains 15 residues. Germline V gives CDR1 MNHNY, CDR2 SVGAGI (reference sequence). CDR3 bases: TGTGCCAGCAGTTACTCGACTAGCGGGAGCAACGAGCAGTACTTC. This gives the protein CASSYSTSGSNEQYF.

With regard to this clonotype: The junction does not match germline at one end; this may be a read error. The rearrangement uses TRBV3-1 and TRBJ2-7, with D tentatively TRBD1 (5 bases). The CDR3 is made up of 12 amino acids. Germline V gene data show CDR1 as LGHDT and CDR2 as YNNKEL (reference sequence). DNA of the CDR3: TGTGCCAGCAGCCAAGGCAAGGGATTAGGGGTCTTC. This translates into CASSQGKGLGVF.

Note on this clonotype: One end of the junction does not line up with germline, which may come from a read error. V and J are TRBV10-3 and TRBJ2-2, with unresolved D. This CDR3 contains 13 residues. Germline values: CDR1 ENHRY, CDR2 SYGVKD. Here the CDR3 reads CASSYLKTGELFF. The CDR3 DNA reads TGTGCCAGCAGTTACCTGAAGACCGGGGAGCTGTTTTTT.

Note on this clonotype: One base away lies a much larger clone, so this may be a sequencing read error. V gene TRBV10-3 combines with J gene TRBJ1-2, with D possibly matching TRBD1 (6 bases). V lost 10 bases, J lost 3 bases, and 18 bases lay in between. The CDR3 spans 14 residues. Germline-derived CDR1 and CDR2 are ENHRY and SYGVKD. The DNA of the CDR3 is TGTGCCAGCACAGATCGGGGGGCTTACTATGGCTACACCTTC. Encoded protein: CASTDRGAYYGYTF.

This clonotype showed up many times. This rearrangement joins TRBV2 to TRBJ2-7; 9 nucleotides agree with TRBD1. With 6 bases clipped from V and 5 bases from J, the junction kept 8 bases outside the gene matches. CDR1 is SNHLY, CDR2 FYNNEI, per germline. This CDR3 region has 14 residues. For the CDR3, the DNA is TGTGCCAGCAGGGCGGGGACAGGGAGGGACGAGCAGTACTTC. Its protein is CASRAGTGRDEQYF.

The chain links TRBV4-3 to TRBJ1-5; D not certain. Trimming removed 0 bases from V and 3 bases from J, with 15 bases in between. This CDR3 contains 17 residues. Germline V gene sequence: CDR1 LGHNA, CDR2 YSLEER. CDR3 amino acids: CASSQDHPRFSNQPQHF. The CDR3 bases are TGCGCCAGCAGCCAAGATCACCCCCGCTTCTCCAATCAGCCCCAGCATTTT.

In this sample, this clonotype turned up a few times. V usage is TRBV12-3 or TRBV12-4 and J usage is TRBJ1-3; 12 positions match TRBD1. V shed 6 bases, J shed 2 bases, and the junction held 14 bases outside the gene matches. The CDR3 spans 19 residues. The CDR3 nucleotides read TGTGCCAGCAGCCGCCAACCGGGACAGGGGGCGCGGGCTGGAAACACCATATATTTT. Translation gives CASSRQPGQGARAGNTIYF.

Many counts were recorded for this clonotype. A much larger clone lies one base from this, so it may be a read error. The rearrangement joins TRBV7-6 to TRBJ1-6; 10 nucleotides match TRBD1. Germline CDR1 reads SGHVS; CDR2 reads FNYEAQ. The CDR3 is made up of 14 amino acids. Germline trimming cut 2 bases from V and 9 bases from J; bases unmatched to any gene: 1. As DNA, the CDR3 is TGTGCCAGCAGCTTAAGGACAGGGGGTTCACCCCTCCACTTT. It is translated as CASSLRTGGSPLHF.

This clonotype has ten or more counts. The chain links TRBV15 to TRBJ2-5; D could derive from TRBD1 or TRBD2 (5 bases each). CDR3 length equals 13 residues. Trimming removed 5 bases from V and 4 bases from J, with 11 bases in between. Per germline, CDR1 LNHNV and CDR2 YYDKDF (reference sequence). The CDR3 spells CATSGDDGETQYF. In DNA, the CDR3 is TGTGCCACCAGCGGGGACGACGGAGAGACCCAGTACTTC. The full variable domain, rest sourced from reference TRBV15 and TRBJ2-5, is DAMVIQNPRYQVTQFGKPVTLSCSQTLNHNVMYWYQQKSSQAPKLLFHYYDKDFNNEADTPDNFQSRRPNTSFCFLDIRSPGLGDTAMYLCATSGDDGETQYFGPGTRLLVL.

This clonotype was counted at least ten times. V is TRBV29-1 and J is TRBJ2-2; TRBD2 aligns across 9 bases. Germline V gene lookup returns CDR1 SQVTM and CDR2 ANQGSEA. V was clipped by 1 base and J by 3 bases; unmatched bases: 6. This CDR3 contains 16 residues. The CDR3 loop is CSVEGGGRAHTGELFF. Here the CDR3 DNA reads TGCAGCGTTGAAGGGGGCGGGAGGGCCCACACCGGGGAGCTGTTTTTT.

The V gene is TRBV7-9, the J gene TRBJ2-7; D not resolved. With 7 bases removed from V and 7 bases from J, the gap between germline ends came to 11 bases. The germline CDR1 and CDR2 sequences are SEHNR and FQNEAQ (reference sequence). The CDR3 length is 11 residues. CDR3 residues: CASTFTGEQYF. As DNA, the CDR3 is TGTGCCAGCACCTTCACCGGGGAGCAGTACTTC.

This clonotype was seen a few times. V gene TRBV2 combines with J gene TRBJ2-7; 7 bases are shared with TRBD1. This CDR3 comprises 14 residues. V dropped 7 bases and J dropped 2; count of bases not matched to a gene: 8. Germline V gives CDR1 SNHLY, CDR2 FYNNEI. This CDR3 is CASKKGQAPYEQYF. CDR3 nucleotides: TGTGCCAGCAAAAAAGGACAGGCTCCCTACGAGCAGTACTTC.

This clonotype was observed many times. The chain combines TRBV9 with TRBJ1-2, with 8 bases aligning to TRBD1. The V gene's germline CDR1 is SGDLS and CDR2 YYNGEE. The CDR3 sequence is 14 residues long. The J segment lost 2 bases and the V segment lost 0 bases, leaving 0 bases of the junction unmatched. CDR3 loop: CASSVGQGNYGYTF. Here the CDR3 DNA reads TGTGCCAGCAGCGTAGGACAGGGGAACTATGGCTACACCTTC.

The chain links TRBV7-9 to TRBJ1-5, with 8 bases that match TRBD1. The CDR3 runs to 17 residues. Trimming took 3 bases from V and 2 from J; bases not matched to a gene: 9. Germline CDR1 reads SEHNR; CDR2 reads FQNEAQ (reference sequence). The CDR3, as DNA: TGTGCCAGCAGCTTCGTCTCAGGGGGCAATGGCAATCAGCCCCAGCATTTT. Protein sequence: CASSFVSGGNGNQPQHF.